This TCR beta chain originates from a study of human T cells and chemical hapten exposure. Study-wide context: Investigators sensitized roughly 2 cm by roughly 2 cm of upper inner arm skin with 2% DPC.

TCRdb ran MiXCR on the RACE reads and lists one entry per CDR3 protein. The table records 85,000 to 120,000 distinct CDR3 sequences, about 12% of them present only once. Trimming cost V 6 bases and J 2 bases, with 9 bases left between them. The CDR3 is made up of 13 amino acids. Germline values: CDR1 MRHNA, CDR2 SNTAGT. Time point reported: pre-sensitization, week 0. The treatment denotes: therapeutic diphenylcyclopropenone sensitization with weekly scalp DPC. In regard to this clonotype: Its antigen is as yet unknown.

The study, taken as a whole, reports: Among expanded TCRs, significantly more large CDR3 similarity clusters formed than among controls.

This TCR derives from a woman in her fifties or sixties with alopecia areata. Some clones in this sample may be carry-over from other donors' samples. This material consisted of whole blood, taken in connection with sensitization to the hapten diphenylcyclopropenone (DPC). This chain joins TRBV6-4 and TRBJ2-3; D is unresolved. This chain's CDR3 is CASSPYNTDTQYF. The CDR3 DNA reads TGTGCCAGCAGCCCCTATAACACAGATACGCAGTATTTT.